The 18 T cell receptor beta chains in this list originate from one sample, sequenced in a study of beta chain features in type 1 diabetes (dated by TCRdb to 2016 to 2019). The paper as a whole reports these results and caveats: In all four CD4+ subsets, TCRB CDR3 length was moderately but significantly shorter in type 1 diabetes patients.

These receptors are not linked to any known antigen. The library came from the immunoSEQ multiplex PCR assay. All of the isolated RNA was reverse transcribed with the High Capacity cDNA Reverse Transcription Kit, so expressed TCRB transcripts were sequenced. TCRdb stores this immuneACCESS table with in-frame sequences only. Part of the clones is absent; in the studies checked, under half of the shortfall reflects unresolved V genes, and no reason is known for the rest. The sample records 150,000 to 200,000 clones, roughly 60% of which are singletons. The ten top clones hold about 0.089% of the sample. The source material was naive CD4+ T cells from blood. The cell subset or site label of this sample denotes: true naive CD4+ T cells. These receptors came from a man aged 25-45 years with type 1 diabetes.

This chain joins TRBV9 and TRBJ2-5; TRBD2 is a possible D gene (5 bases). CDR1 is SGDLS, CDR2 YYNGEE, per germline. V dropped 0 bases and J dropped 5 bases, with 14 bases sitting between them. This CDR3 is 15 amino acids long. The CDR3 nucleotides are TGTGCCAGCAGCGTAGAGCCTAGCTTTTCCGAGACCCAGTACTTC. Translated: CASSVEPSFSETQYF.

CDR3 bases: TGTGCCAGCAGTGAATACGAGGGACAGGACCCCTACGAGCAGTACTTC. Encoded protein: CASSEYEGQDPYEQYF. The genes are TRBV25-1 and TRBJ2-7; TRBD1 matches 8 bases. J was trimmed by 2 bases and V by 0 bases; bases with no gene match: 6. CDR3 length equals 16 residues. Germline V lookup: CDR1 MGHDK, CDR2 SYGVNS.

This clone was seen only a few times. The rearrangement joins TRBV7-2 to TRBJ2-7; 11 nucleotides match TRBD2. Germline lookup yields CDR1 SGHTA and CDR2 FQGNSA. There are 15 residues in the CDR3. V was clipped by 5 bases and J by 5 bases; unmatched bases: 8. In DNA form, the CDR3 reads TGTGCCAGCAGCCGTCAGGGGACTAGCGGCGACGAGCAGTACTTC. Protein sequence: CASSRQGTSGDEQYF. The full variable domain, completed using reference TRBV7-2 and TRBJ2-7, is GAGVSQSPSNKVTEKGKDVELRCDPISGHTALYWYRQSLGQGLEFLIYFQGNSAPDKSGLPSDRFSAERTGGSVSTLTIQRTQQEDSAVYLCASSRQGTSGDEQYFGPGTRLTVT.

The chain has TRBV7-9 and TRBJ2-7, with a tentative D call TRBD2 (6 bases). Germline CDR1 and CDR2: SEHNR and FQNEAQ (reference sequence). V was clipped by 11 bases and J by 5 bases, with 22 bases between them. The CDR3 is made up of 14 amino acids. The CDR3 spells CAAGIGQGRDEQYF. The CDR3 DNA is TGTGCCGCGGGAATCGGGCAGGGAAGAGACGAGCAGTACTTC.

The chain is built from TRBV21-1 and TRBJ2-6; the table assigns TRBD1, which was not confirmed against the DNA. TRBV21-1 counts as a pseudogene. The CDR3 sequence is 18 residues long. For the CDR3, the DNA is TGTGCCAGCAGCAACACAGGTGTGACCCACTCTGGGGCCAACGTCCTGACTTTC. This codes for CASSNTGVTHSGANVLTF.

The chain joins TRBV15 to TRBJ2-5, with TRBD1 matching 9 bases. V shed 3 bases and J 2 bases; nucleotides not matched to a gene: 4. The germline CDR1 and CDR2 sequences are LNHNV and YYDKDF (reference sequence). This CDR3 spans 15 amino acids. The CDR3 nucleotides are TGTGCCACCAGCAGGGGAGGACAGGGGCAAGAGACCCAGTACTTC. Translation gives CATSRGGQGQETQYF.

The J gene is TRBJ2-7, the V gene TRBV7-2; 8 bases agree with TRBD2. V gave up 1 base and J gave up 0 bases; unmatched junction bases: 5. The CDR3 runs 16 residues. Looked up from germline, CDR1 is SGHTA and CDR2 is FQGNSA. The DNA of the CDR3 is TGTGCCAGCAGCTTAGGAAGCGGGGGCAGCTCCTACGAGCAGTACTTC. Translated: CASSLGSGGSSYEQYF. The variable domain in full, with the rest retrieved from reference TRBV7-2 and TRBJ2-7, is GAGVSQSPSNKVTEKGKDVELRCDPISGHTALYWYRQSLGQGLEFLIYFQGNSAPDKSGLPSDRFSAERTGGSVSTLTIQRTQQEDSAVYLCASSLGSGGSSYEQYFGPGTRLTVT.

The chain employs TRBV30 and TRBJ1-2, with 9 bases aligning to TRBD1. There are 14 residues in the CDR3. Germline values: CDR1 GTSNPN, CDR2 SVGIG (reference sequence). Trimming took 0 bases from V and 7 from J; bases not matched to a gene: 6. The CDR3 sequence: CAWSVGTGSPGYTF. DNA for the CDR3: TGTGCCTGGAGTGTAGGGACAGGGTCCCCTGGCTACACCTTC. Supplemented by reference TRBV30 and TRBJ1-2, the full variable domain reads SQTIHQWPATLVQPVGSPLSLECTVEGTSNPNLYWYRQAAGRGLQLLFYSVGIGQISSEVPQNLSASRPQDRQFILSSKKLLLSDSGFYLCAWSVGTGSPGYTFGSGTRLTVV.

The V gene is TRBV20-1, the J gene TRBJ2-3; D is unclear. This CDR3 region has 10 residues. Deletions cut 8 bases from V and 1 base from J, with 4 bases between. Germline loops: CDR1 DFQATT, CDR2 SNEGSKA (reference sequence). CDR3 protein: CSTRTDTQYF. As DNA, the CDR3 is TGCAGTACACGCACAGATACGCAGTATTTT.

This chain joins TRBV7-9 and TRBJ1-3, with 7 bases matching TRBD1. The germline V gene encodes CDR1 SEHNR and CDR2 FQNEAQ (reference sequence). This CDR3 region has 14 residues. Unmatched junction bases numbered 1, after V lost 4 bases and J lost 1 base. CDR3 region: CASSSTGSGNTIYF. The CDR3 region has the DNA TGTGCCAGCAGCTCGACAGGGTCTGGAAACACCATATATTTT.

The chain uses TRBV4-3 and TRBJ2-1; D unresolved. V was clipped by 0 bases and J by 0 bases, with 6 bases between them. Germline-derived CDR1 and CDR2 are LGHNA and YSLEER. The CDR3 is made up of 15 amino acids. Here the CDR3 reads CASSQDRTSYNEQFF. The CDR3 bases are TGCGCCAGCAGCCAAGACAGGACCTCCTACAATGAGCAGTTCTTC.

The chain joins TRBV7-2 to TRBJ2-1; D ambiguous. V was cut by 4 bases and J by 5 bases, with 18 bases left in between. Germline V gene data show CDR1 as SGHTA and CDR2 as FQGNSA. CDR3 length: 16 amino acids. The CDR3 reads CASSSARVSGNNEQFF. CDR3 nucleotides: TGTGCCAGCAGCTCAGCCCGGGTCTCGGGCAACAATGAGCAGTTCTTC.

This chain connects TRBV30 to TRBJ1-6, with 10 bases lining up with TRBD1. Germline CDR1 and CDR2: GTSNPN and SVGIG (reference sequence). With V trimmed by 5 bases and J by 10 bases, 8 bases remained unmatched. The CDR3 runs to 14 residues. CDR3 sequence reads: CAWSWTGGDSPLHF. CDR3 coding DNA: TGTGCCTGGTCCTGGACAGGGGGGGACTCACCCCTCCACTTT.

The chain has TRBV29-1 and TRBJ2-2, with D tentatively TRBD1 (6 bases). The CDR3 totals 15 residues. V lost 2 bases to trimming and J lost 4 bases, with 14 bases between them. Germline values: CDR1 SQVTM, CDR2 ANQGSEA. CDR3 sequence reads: CSVERPGASTGELFF. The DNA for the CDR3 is TGCAGCGTTGAAAGACCAGGGGCGAGCACCGGGGAGCTGTTTTTT.

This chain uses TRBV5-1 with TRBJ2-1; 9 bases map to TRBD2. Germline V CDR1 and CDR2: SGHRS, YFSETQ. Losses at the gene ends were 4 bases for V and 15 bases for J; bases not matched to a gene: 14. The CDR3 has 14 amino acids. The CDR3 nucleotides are TGCGCCAGCAGCGTCGACGGGACTAGCCCCCTCCTGTTCTTC. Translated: CASSVDGTSPLLFF.

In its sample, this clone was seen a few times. The CDR3 loop reads CATSREDRWLQETQYF. The CDR3 region has the DNA TGTGCCACCAGCAGAGAAGACCGGTGGCTCCAAGAGACCCAGTACTTC. The chain recombines TRBV15 with TRBJ2-5, with D uncertain. The ends were cut back, 0 bases at V and 1 base at J, with 12 bases in the middle. The CDR3 totals 16 residues. Germline V CDR1 and CDR2: LNHNV, YYDKDF (reference sequence). The complete variable domain, with remaining parts taken from reference TRBV15 and TRBJ2-5, reads DAMVIQNPRYQVTQFGKPVTLSCSQTLNHNVMYWYQQKSSQAPKLLFHYYDKDFNNEADTPDNFQSRRPNTSFCFLDIRSPGLGDTAMYLCATSREDRWLQETQYFGPGTRLLVL.

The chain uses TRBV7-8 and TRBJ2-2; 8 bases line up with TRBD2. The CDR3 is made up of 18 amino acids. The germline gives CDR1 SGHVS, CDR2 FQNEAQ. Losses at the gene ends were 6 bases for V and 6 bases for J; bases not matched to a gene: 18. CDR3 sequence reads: CASSLPRTGLVLSGELFF. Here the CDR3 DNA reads TGTGCCAGCAGTCTCCCCCGAACGGGACTAGTATTATCCGGGGAGCTGTTTTTT.

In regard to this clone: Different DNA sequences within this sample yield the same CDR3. As DNA, the CDR3 is TGTGCCAGCAGCGTAGTTGGCAGGGAGACCCAGTACTTC. Protein sequence: CASSVVGRETQYF. The rearrangement joins TRBV9 to TRBJ2-5; D not certain. CDR1 SGDLS and CDR2 YYNGEE come from the germline V gene. Trimming took off 0 bases at V and 5 bases at J, with 8 bases between the two ends. The CDR3 runs 13 residues.